The TCR beta chain described here comes from a study of graft-versus-host responses after intestinal transplantation. Whole-study context: The whole recipient group had anti-thymocyte globulin induction followed by tacrolimus and steroids for around three years.

In regard to this clone: Its matching antigen is unknown.

This CDR3 comprises 15 residues. V was clipped by 1 base and J by 4 bases, with 13 bases between them. From germline, CDR1 is SEHNR and CDR2 FQNEAQ (reference sequence). Generated by immunoSEQ multiplex PCR, the TCRdb table keeps only in-frame clones and is missing some. This table has roughly 120,000 clones, about nine tenths appearing once. The chain couples TRBV7-9 to TRBJ1-1, with D tentatively TRBD1 (5 bases). This receptor was taken from a human donor who received an intestinal transplant. Source: unstimulated CD4+ T cells sorted from spleen or lymph node cells, taken before intestinal transplant. The CDR3 spells CASSLVGQGLTEAFF. The CDR3 nucleotides are TGTGCCAGCAGCTTAGTAGGGCAGGGACTCACTGAAGCTTTCTTT.